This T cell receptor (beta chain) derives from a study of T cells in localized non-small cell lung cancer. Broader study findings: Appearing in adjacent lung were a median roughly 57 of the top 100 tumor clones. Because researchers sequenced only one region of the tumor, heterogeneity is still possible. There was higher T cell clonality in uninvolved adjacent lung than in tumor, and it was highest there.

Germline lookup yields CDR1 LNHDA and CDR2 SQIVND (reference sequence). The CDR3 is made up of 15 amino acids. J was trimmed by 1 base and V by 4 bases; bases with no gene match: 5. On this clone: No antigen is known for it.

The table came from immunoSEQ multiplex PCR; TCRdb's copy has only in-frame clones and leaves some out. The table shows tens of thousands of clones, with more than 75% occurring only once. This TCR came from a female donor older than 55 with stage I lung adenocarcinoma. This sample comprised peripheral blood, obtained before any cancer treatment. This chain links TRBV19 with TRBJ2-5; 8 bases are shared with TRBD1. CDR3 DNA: TGTGCCAGTAGTAAGGGACAGGTCAGCCAAGAGACCCAGTACTTC. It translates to CASSKGQVSQETQYF.